These T cell receptor beta chains were read from a single sample in a study of T cell responses to AZD1222 COVID-19 vaccine. Profiled with immunoSEQ multiplex PCR; TCRdb holds only in-frame clones, not every one. This table has roughly 91,000 clones, roughly 90% appearing once. This specimen was peripheral blood, taken on day 0 of AZD1222 vaccination. The receptors stem from an adult in good health. The CDR3 runs from the conserved cysteine through the conserved F or W. Each record gives: V gene, CDR3 protein.

v_gene: TRBV6-5; CDR3aa: CASSVRRYTGELFF
v_gene: TRBV2; CDR3aa: CARGQGVDTQYF
v_gene: TRBV10-2; CDR3aa: CASSGLAVNTGELFF
v_gene: TRBV30; CDR3aa: CAWRGTGNFQPQHF
v_gene: TRBV5-4; CDR3aa: CASSSAPGQGGGQYF
v_gene: TRBV30; CDR3aa: CAWNPEWNQPQHF
v_gene: TRBV27; CDR3aa: CASRAINSNQPQHF
v_gene: TRBV6-2/TRBV6-3; CDR3aa: CASSPSGVLGETQYF
v_gene: TRBV3-1/TRBV3-2; CDR3aa: CASSQVVYEQYF
v_gene: TRBV5-6; CDR3aa: CASSLDTGLSGNTIYF
v_gene: TRBV6-1; CDR3aa: CASSDPAGKAGNEQFF
v_gene: TRBV27; CDR3aa: CASSSGRRQENSYNSPLHF
v_gene: TRBV19; CDR3aa: CASSTGLQSFQPQHF
v_gene: TRBV5-1; CDR3aa: CASSSSGGPSYEQYF
v_gene: TRBV5-1; CDR3aa: CASSSLGLAGGPSGELFF
v_gene: TRBV6-2/TRBV6-3; CDR3aa: CASSYTDTYGYTF
v_gene: TRBV14; CDR3aa: CASSQDRGNGEKLFF
v_gene: TRBV27; CDR3aa: CASSLSYRSSYEQYF